The source of this T cell receptor beta chain is a study of T cell responses to AZD1222 COVID-19 vaccine. Germline V gene data show CDR1 as SGHVS and CDR2 as FQNEAQ. The CDR3 runs to 15 residues. Trimming removed 3 bases from V and 11 bases from J; junction bases left unmatched: 12. Libraries were prepared by immunoSEQ multiplex PCR; TCRdb keeps only in-frame clonotypes and omits some of them. Here the sample spans roughly 120,000 clones, more than 70% being singletons. This sequence joins TRBV7-8 and TRBJ1-1, with 10 nucleotides matching TRBD1. Sequenced here: peripheral blood, sampled 28 days after the second AZD1222 dose. This sequence was found in an adult who received the AZD1222 COVID-19 vaccine. The CDR3 region is CASSFLTGTGDSAFF. The DNA for the CDR3 is TGTGCCAGCAGCTTTTTAACCGGGACAGGGGATAGTGCTTTCTTT.